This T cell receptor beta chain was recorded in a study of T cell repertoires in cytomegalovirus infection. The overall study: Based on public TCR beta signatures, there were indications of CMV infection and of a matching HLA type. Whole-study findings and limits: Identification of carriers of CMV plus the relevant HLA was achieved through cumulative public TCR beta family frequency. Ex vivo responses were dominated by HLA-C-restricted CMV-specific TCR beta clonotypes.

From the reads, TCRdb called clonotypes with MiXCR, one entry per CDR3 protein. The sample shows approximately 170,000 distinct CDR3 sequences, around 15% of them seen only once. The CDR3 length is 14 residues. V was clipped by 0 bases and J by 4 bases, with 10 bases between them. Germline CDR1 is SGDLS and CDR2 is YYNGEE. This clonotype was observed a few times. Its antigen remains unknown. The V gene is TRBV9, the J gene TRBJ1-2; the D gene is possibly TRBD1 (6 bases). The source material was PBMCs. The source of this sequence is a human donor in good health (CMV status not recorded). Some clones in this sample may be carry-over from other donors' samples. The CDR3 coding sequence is TGTGCCAGCAGCGTAGGAGACAGGCCCTATGGCTACACCTTC. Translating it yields CASSVGDRPYGYTF.